Presented here are 26 T cell receptor beta chains from one specimen sequenced in a study of blood T cell repertoires in COVID-19. The data were produced by immunoSEQ multiplex PCR, yet TCRdb's version contains in-frame clones alone and is incomplete. The sample yields about 140,000 clones, 60% to 80% seen once. Sample: PBMCs or T cells enriched from blood (not recorded which). Receptors originate from a woman aged 50 to 60 who had recovered from COVID-19.

The rearrangement links TRBV2 to TRBJ2-3; 16 bases line up with TRBD2. V shed 6 bases and J 6 bases; nucleotides not matched to a gene: 0. This CDR3 region has 14 residues. Per the germline V gene, CDR1 is SNHLY and CDR2 is FYNNEI. The CDR3 DNA reads as TGTGCCAGCAGGGGACTAGCGGGGGGGGATACGCAGTATTTT. It codes for CASRGLAGGDTQYF.

The V and J genes are TRBV5-8 and TRBJ1-5; 8 positions agree with TRBD1. Germline trimming cut 2 bases from V and 2 bases from J; bases unmatched to any gene: 3. The germline CDR1 and CDR2 sequences are SGHTS and YDEGEE. CDR3 length: 15 amino acids. CDR3: CASSFRGQGNQPQHF. In DNA form, the CDR3 reads TGTGCCAGCAGCTTCCGGGGACAGGGCAATCAGCCCCAGCATTTT.

There are a few counts of this clone. This sequence joins TRBV6-2 or TRBV6-3 and TRBJ1-1; possible D gene TRBD1, 6 bases. The CDR3 covers 14 residues. Trimming shortened V by 2 bases and J by 1 base, and 8 bases separated the two germline ends. The germline V gene encodes CDR1 MNHEY and CDR2 SVGEGT. In DNA form, the CDR3 reads TGTGCCAGCAGTTACCAGGGGAAGAACACTGAAGCTTTCTTT. Translating gives CASSYQGKNTEAFF.

This chain uses TRBV20-1 with TRBJ1-6, with 7 bases fitting TRBD1. Trimming removed 3 bases from V and 5 bases from J; junction bases left unmatched: 4. CDR3 size: 14 residues. CDR1 and CDR2 (germline): DFQATT, SNEGSKA (reference sequence). CDR3 bases: TGCAGTGCTAGTCACAGGGGCCATAATTCACCCCTCCACTTT. Its protein is CSASHRGHNSPLHF.

The gene calls are TRBV10-1 and TRBJ1-5; D is possibly TRBD1 (5 bases). Deletions cut 7 bases from V and 0 bases from J, with 22 bases between. The CDR3 extends over 18 amino acids. Germline-derived CDR1 and CDR2 are WNHNN and SYGVQD (reference sequence). The CDR3 reads CASTYPGPRDPSNQPQHF. CDR3 sequence (DNA): TGCGCCAGCACCTACCCAGGGCCCAGGGATCCTAGCAATCAGCCCCAGCATTTT.

V usage is TRBV24-1 and J usage is TRBJ2-1, with a weak D call TRBD1 (6 bases). Trimming stripped 0 bases from V and 11 bases from J, with 13 bases between. This CDR3 is built from 14 residues. The germline CDR1 and CDR2 sequences are KGHDR and SFDVKD. CDR3 in amino acids: CATSDLGDRDKQFF. The CDR3 DNA reads TGTGCCACCAGTGATTTGGGGGACCGGGACAAGCAGTTCTTC.

The chain joins TRBV19 to TRBJ2-3, with 11 positions matching TRBD2. V lost 6 bases and J lost 4; bases outside the gene matches: 9. This CDR3 is built from 16 residues. Germline V lookup: CDR1 LNHDA, CDR2 SQIVND (reference sequence). As DNA, the CDR3 is TGTGCCAGTAGCCCTCAAGGACTAGCGGGCGCAGATACGCAGTATTTT. This translates into CASSPQGLAGADTQYF.

V and J are TRBV6-1 and TRBJ1-6; a possible D gene is TRBD1 (5 bases). Trimming removed 2 bases at V and 7 bases at J, with 12 bases between. The CDR3 extends over 15 amino acids. Germline CDR1 reads MNHNS; CDR2 reads SASEGT. The CDR3 here is CASSERLGGNSPLHF. The CDR3 DNA reads as TGTGCCAGCAGTGAAAGGTTGGGGGGGAATTCACCCCTCCACTTT.

The chain recombines TRBV10-3 with TRBJ2-3; 10 bases map to TRBD2. V lost 3 bases and J lost 7; bases outside the gene matches: 13. Germline CDR1 and CDR2: ENHRY and SYGVKD. This CDR3 is 17 amino acids long. CDR3 loop: CAISDEASGGGIYTQYF. DNA for the CDR3: TGTGCCATCAGTGACGAGGCTAGCGGGGGCGGTATTTATACGCAGTATTTT.

As DNA, the CDR3 is TGTGCCAGCAGTTTAGGCAGGTCGGTCGAGCAGTACTTC. Translation: CASSLGRSVEQYF. The chain is built from TRBV27 and TRBJ2-7; unclear D gene. CDR1 and CDR2 from the germline V gene are MNHEY and SMNVEV (reference sequence). V was clipped by 2 bases and J by 6 bases, with 11 bases between them. CDR3 size: 13 residues.

In nucleotides, the CDR3 is TGTGCCAGCACCCGAAGTCCCACCGGGACAGGGGGCAAAGATACGCAGTATTTT. Translated, it gives CASTRSPTGTGGKDTQYF. The rearrangement links TRBV7-9 to TRBJ2-3; 12 bases align to TRBD1. There are 18 residues in the CDR3. CDR1 and CDR2 from the germline V gene are SEHNR and FQNEAQ (reference sequence). V lost 7 bases and J lost 5; bases outside the gene matches: 16. The full variable domain, its missing parts supplied by reference TRBV7-9 and TRBJ2-3, is DTGVSQNPRHKITKRGQNVTFRCDPISEHNRLYWYRQTLGQGPEFLTYFQNEAQLEKSRLLSDRFSAERPKGSFSTLEIQRTEQGDSAMYLCASTRSPTGTGGKDTQYFGPGTRLTVL.

The V call is TRBV19, the J call TRBJ2-7; TRBD1 agrees at 11 bases. There are 14 residues in the CDR3. Unmatched junction bases numbered 6, after V lost 8 bases and J lost 3 bases. Germline values: CDR1 LNHDA, CDR2 SQIVND (reference sequence). CDR3 residues: CASATGTGGYEQYF. The CDR3 DNA reads TGTGCCAGTGCTACCGGGACAGGGGGCTACGAGCAGTACTTC.

This clone was seen more than once but under ten times. The rearrangement links TRBV29-1 to TRBJ2-7; the match to TRBD2 covers 7 bases. Germline V lookup: CDR1 SQVTM, CDR2 ANQGSEA. The CDR3 runs 15 residues. J gave up 0 bases and V 4 bases, and 9 bases lay outside the gene matches. CDR3 nucleotides: TGCAGCGTTGGTTCATTGCGGACTAGCTCCTACGAGCAGTACTTC. It specifies CSVGSLRTSSYEQYF.

The rearrangement joins TRBV19 to TRBJ1-4, with D perhaps matching TRBD1 (5 bases). The length of the CDR3 is 15 residues. CDR1 and CDR2 (germline): LNHDA, SQIVND (reference sequence). Trimming removed 8 bases at V and 2 bases at J, with 15 bases between. CDR3 sequence (DNA): TGTGCCAGTTCCCACCCAGGGAGGACTAATGAAAAACTGTTTTTT. This sequence encodes CASSHPGRTNEKLFF.

The V and J genes are TRBV6-5 and TRBJ1-1; perhaps TRBD1 as D (6 bases). In germline, CDR1 is MNHEY, CDR2 SVGAGI. CDR3 length: 15 residues. V was cut by 3 bases and J by 6 bases, with 17 bases left in between. The CDR3 here is CASSYTGPRAPEAFF. The CDR3 DNA follows: TGTGCCAGCAGTTATACAGGGCCGAGAGCGCCTGAAGCTTTCTTT.

This clone came up once. The chain combines TRBV6-4 with TRBJ2-3, with TRBD1 identical over 8 bases. V lost 2 bases and J lost 3; bases outside the gene matches: 4. Germline loops: CDR1 MRHNA, CDR2 SNTAGT. The CDR3 is 15 amino acids. CDR3 sequence (DNA): TGTGCCAGCAGTGACGGCGGACAGGGAACAGATACGCAGTATTTT. Its protein is CASSDGGQGTDTQYF.

The V and J genes are TRBV6-5 and TRBJ1-2; 7 bases fit TRBD1. Germline CDR1 reads MNHEY; CDR2 reads SVGAGI. The CDR3 length is 14 residues. The V segment lost 4 bases and the J segment 8 bases; nucleotides outside the gene matches: 10. CDR3 region: CASSSKGAQEGYTF. As DNA, the CDR3 is TGTGCCAGCAGTTCCAAGGGGGCGCAGGAAGGCTACACCTTC.

CDR3 in amino acids: CASSGTSGDEQFF. CDR3 nucleotide sequence: TGTGCCAGTTCCGGGACTAGCGGAGATGAGCAGTTCTTC. The rearrangement uses TRBV6-6 and TRBJ2-1, with TRBD2 matching 11 bases. V dropped 9 bases and J dropped 8; count of bases not matched to a gene: 6. This CDR3 spans 13 amino acids. Germline V gene lookup returns CDR1 MNHNY and CDR2 SVGAGI (reference sequence).

The chain couples TRBV10-1 to TRBJ1-1, with unresolved D. CDR1 and CDR2 from the germline V gene are WNHNN and SYGVQD (reference sequence). The CDR3 loop spans 12 amino acids. The ends were cut back, 5 bases at V and 1 base at J, with 5 bases in the middle. The CDR3 sequence is CASSSGNTEAFF. CDR3 DNA: TGCGCCAGCAGTAGCGGGAACACTGAAGCTTTCTTT.

The chain is built from TRBV4-1 and TRBJ1-1; D perhaps matches TRBD1 (6 bases). The germline V gene has CDR1 MGHRA and CDR2 YSYEKL. V lost 0 bases and J lost 1, with 9 bases in between. The CDR3 sequence is 15 residues long. DNA for the CDR3: TGCGCCAGCAGCCAAGATCCAGGGGAGAACACTGAAGCTTTCTTT. This sequence encodes CASSQDPGENTEAFF.

This chain joins TRBV5-1 and TRBJ1-5; D is possibly TRBD1 (6 bases). The CDR3 spans 15 residues. From germline, CDR1 is SGHRS and CDR2 YFSETQ. The germline V and J ends were trimmed by 4 bases and 4 bases, with 15 bases remaining between them. Here the CDR3 reads CASSPNPGANQPQHF. CDR3 DNA: TGCGCCAGCAGCCCTAATCCAGGGGCTAATCAGCCCCAGCATTTT.

This chain joins TRBV7-8 and TRBJ1-2, with D uncertain. Trimming took 5 bases from V and 2 from J, leaving 9 bases between them. Germline V CDR1 and CDR2: SGHVS, FQNEAQ. CDR3 length equals 13 residues. The CDR3 DNA is TGTGCCAGCAGCGACGCGGGAAACTATGGCTACACCTTC. It codes for CASSDAGNYGYTF. Looking up the rest from reference TRBV7-8 and TRBJ1-2 gives the full variable domain: GAGVSQSPRYKVAKRGQDVALRCDPISGHVSLFWYQQALGQGPEFLTYFQNEAQLDKSGLPSDRFFAERPEGSVSTLKIQRTQQEDSAVYLCASSDAGNYGYTFGSGTRLTVV.

This chain links TRBV6-5 with TRBJ1-1; TRBD1 matches 10 bases. V shed 6 bases, J shed 1 base, and the junction held 2 bases outside the gene matches. Germline V gene data show CDR1 as MNHEY and CDR2 as SVGAGI. The CDR3 spans 14 residues. The CDR3 region has the DNA TGTGCCAGCAGGCGACAGGGGGCGAACACTGAAGCTTTCTTT. It is translated as CASRRQGANTEAFF.

V usage is TRBV29-1 and J usage is TRBJ2-7; TRBD2 agrees at 12 bases. Germline CDR1 and CDR2: SQVTM and ANQGSEA. J was trimmed by 0 bases and V by 6 bases; bases with no gene match: 6. The CDR3 totals 15 residues. The CDR3 sequence is CSVRVGLAGSYEQYF. The CDR3 coding sequence is TGCAGCGTCCGGGTGGGACTAGCGGGCTCCTACGAGCAGTACTTC.

This chain joins TRBV6-4 and TRBJ2-3; TRBD2 agrees at 10 bases. CDR1 is MRHNA, CDR2 SNTAGT, per germline. With V trimmed by 4 bases and J by 2 bases, 6 bases remained unmatched. CDR3 length: 16 amino acids. CDR3 amino acids: CASSALAGAYTDTQYF. In DNA, the CDR3 is TGTGCCAGCAGTGCCCTAGCGGGAGCATACACAGATACGCAGTATTTT.

V usage is TRBV6-5 and J usage is TRBJ1-4; 8 nucleotides match TRBD1. The trim removed 6 bases at V and 10 bases at J, leaving 10 bases unmatched. The CDR3 consists of 14 residues. Germline-derived CDR1 and CDR2 are MNHEY and SVGAGI. DNA of the CDR3: TGTGCCAGCAGGACAGGGGAAAGCCGAGGAAAACTGTTTTTT. It is translated as CASRTGESRGKLFF.